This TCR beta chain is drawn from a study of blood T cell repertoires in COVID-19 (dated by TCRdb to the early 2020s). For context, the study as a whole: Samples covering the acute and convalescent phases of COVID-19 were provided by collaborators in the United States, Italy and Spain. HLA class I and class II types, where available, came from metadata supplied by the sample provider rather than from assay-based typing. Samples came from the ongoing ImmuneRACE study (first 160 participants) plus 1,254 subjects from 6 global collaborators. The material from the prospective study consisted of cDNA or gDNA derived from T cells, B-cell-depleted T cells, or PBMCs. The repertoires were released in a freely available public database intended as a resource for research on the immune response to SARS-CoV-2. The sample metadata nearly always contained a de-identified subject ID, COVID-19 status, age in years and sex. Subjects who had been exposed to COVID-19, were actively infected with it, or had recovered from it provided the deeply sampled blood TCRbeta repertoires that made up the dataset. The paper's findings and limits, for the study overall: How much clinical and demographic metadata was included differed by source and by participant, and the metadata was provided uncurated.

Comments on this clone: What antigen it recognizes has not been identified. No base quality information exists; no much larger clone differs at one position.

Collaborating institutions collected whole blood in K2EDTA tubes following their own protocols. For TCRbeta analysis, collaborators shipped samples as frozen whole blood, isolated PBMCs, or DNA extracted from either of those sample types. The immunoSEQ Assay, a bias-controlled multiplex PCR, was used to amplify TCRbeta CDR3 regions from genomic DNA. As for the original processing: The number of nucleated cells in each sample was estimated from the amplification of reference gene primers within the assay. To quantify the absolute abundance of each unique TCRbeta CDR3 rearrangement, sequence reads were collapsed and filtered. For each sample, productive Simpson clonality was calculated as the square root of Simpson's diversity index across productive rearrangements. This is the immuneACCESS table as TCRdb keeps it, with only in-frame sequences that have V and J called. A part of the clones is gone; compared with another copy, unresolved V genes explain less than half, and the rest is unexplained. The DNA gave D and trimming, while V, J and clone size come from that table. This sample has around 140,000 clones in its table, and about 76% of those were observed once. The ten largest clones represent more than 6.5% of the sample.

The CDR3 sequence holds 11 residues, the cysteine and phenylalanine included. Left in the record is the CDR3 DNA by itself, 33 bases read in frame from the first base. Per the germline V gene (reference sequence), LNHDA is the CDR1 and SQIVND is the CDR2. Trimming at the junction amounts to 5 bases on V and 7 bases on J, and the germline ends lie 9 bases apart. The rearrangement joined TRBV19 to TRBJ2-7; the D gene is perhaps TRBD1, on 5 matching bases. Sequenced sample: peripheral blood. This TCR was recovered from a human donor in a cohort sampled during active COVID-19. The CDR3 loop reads CASSQGSEQYF. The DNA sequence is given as TGTGCCAGTAGTCAGGGATCGGAGCAGTACTTC. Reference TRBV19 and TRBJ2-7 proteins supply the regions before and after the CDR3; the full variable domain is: DGGITQSPKYLFRKEGQNVTLSCEQNLNHDAMYWYRQDPGQGLRLIYYSQIVNDFQKGDIAEGYSVSREKKESFPLTVTSAQKNPTAFYLCASSQGSEQYFGPGTRLTVT.